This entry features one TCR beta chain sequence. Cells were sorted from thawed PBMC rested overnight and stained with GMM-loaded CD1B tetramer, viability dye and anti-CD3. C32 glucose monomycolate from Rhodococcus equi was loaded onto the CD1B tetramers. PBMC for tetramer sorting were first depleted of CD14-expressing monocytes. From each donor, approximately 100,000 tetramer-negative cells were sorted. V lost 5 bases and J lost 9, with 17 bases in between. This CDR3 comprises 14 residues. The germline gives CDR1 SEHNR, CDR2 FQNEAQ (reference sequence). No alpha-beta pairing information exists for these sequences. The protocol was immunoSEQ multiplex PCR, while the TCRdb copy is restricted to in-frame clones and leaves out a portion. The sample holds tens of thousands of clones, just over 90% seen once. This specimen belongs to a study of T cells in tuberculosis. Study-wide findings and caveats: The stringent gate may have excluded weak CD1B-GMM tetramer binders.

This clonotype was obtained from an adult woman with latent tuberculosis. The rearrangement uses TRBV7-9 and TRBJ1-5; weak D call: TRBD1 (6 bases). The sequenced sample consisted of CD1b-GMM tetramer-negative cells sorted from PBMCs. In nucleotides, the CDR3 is TGTGCCAGCAGCAGTTGGACAGAGCCGTGGCCCCAGCATTTT. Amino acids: CASSSWTEPWPQHF.